This T cell receptor beta chain appears in the sequencing data of a study of spatial heterogeneity in lung cancer. The time point here: sample taken at primary tumor resection. The sequenced material consisted of unsorted whole RNA from tumor, nontumor lung or frozen PBMC. TCRdb ran MiXCR on the 5' RACE reads and lists one entry per CDR3 protein. The table shows approximately 13,000 distinct CDR3 sequences, with 11% to 15% occurring only once. The V gene lost 6 bases and the J gene lost 9 bases, with 17 bases spanning the gap. The CDR3 loop spans 13 amino acids. Germline V CDR1 and CDR2: SEHNR, FQNEAQ (reference sequence).

The V gene is TRBV7-9, the J gene TRBJ2-5; the D call may be TRBD1 or TRBD2 (5 bases each). Sequencing was performed on PBMCs, taken at surgery. The TCR was taken from a male donor with early-stage non-small cell lung cancer. The CDR3 coding sequence is TGTGCCAGCAGAGGCGGGTCCGGGACGGCCCAGTACTTC. As protein: CASRGGSGTAQYF.